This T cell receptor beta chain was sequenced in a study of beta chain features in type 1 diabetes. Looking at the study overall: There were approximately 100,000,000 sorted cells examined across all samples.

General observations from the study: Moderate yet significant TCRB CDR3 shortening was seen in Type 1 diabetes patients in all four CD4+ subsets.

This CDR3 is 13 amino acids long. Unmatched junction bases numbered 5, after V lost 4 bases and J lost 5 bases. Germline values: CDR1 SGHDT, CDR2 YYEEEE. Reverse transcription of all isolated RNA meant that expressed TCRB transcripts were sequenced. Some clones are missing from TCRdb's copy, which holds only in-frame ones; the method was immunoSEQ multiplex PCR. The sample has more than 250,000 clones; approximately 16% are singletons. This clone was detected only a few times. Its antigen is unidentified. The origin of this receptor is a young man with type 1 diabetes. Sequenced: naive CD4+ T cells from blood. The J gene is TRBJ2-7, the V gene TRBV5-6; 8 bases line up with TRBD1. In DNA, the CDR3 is TGTGCCAGCAGCCTGGACAGGGCCGACGAGCAGTACTTC. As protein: CASSLDRADEQYF.